This TCR beta chain stems from a study of blood T cell repertoires in COVID-19. Study background: Cohort 3 donors were reported recovered after two negative PCRs, clearance, or symptom resolution.

Individuals aged roughly 18 to 95 years were recruited from about two dozen US areas. This clone was found a few times. Original analysis: For nucleated cells, counts were estimated from reference gene primer amplification. Measured with immunoSEQ multiplex PCR; TCRdb has only the in-frame clones, and not every one. Clonal size and the V and J genes are those of that table, whereas D and trimming came from the DNA. In the table there are approximately 250,000 clones, about 88% of which are singletons. The CDR3 consists of 15 residues. Per germline, CDR1 SGHTA and CDR2 FQGNSA. Trimming took 4 bases from V and 1 from J, leaving 11 bases between them.

This chain connects TRBV7-2 to TRBJ2-1; D perhaps matches TRBD2 (5 bases). The sample consisted of PBMCs or T cells enriched from blood (not recorded which). This receptor was identified in a woman between 55 and 75 years old in a cohort exposed to, infected with or recovered from COVID-19 (not recorded which). The CDR3: CASSSGRGSYNEQFF. The CDR3 nucleotides are TGTGCCAGCAGCTCTGGACGGGGATCCTACAATGAGCAGTTCTTC.